This T cell receptor beta chain was sequenced during a study of T-cell reconstitution after alpha-beta-depleted transplantation in children. Unique molecular identifiers tagged the TCRbeta library. TCRdb re-analysed the PCR reads in MiXCR, keeping a single row per CDR3 protein. The data hold hundreds of thousands of distinct CDR3 sequences, with 13% observed a single time. The sequence came from a male patient younger than 18 who had a stem cell transplant for acute myeloid leukemia, so the T cells may come from the graft donor. This specimen was PBMCs, mostly from graft donor cells, taken 360 days after TCRalphabeta/CD19-depleted stem cell transplant.

The CDR3 reads CASSLSFVDRGGGYTF. The DNA of the CDR3 is TGTGCCAGCAGCTTATCCTTCGTCGACAGGGGAGGTGGCTACACCTTC. V and J are TRBV7-6 and TRBJ1-2; 8 positions match TRBD1. After removal of 2 bases from V and 7 bases from J, the junction contained 12 bases not matched to a gene. This CDR3 has 16 amino acids. Germline CDR1 reads SGHVS; CDR2 reads FNYEAQ.